This T cell receptor beta chain was captured by sequencing in a study of CD8 T cells in ankylosing spondylitis. TCRdb re-derived calls from the 5' RACE reads in MiXCR, one entry per CDR3 protein. The sample includes 150,000 to 200,000 distinct CDR3 sequences, 9.5% to 13% of them seen just once. This clonotype appeared many times. The CDR3 is 12 residues long. CDR1 is MGHRA and CDR2 is YSYEKL in the germline V gene. Trimming shortened V by 2 bases and J by 6 bases, and 8 bases separated the two germline ends. The sample taken for sequencing was blood, either unsorted or a sorted T cell fraction (not recorded which). The sequence came from a male donor with ankylosing spondylitis or in good health (not recorded which). The chain recombines TRBV4-1 with TRBJ2-7; D not certain. CDR3 sequence: CASSQILGEQYF. The CDR3 bases are TGCGCCAGCAGCCAAATATTAGGCGAGCAGTACTTC.